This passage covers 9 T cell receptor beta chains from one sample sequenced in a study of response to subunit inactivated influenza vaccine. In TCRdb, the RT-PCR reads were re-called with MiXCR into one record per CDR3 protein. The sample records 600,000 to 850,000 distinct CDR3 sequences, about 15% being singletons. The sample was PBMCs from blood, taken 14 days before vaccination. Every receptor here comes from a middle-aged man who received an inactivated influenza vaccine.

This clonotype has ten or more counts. The CDR3 loop reads CASSLRTGGTEAFF. As DNA, the CDR3 is TGTGCCAGCAGCTTACGGACAGGGGGCACTGAAGCTTTCTTT. The chain couples TRBV11-1 to TRBJ1-1, with 10 bases lining up with TRBD1. Losses at the gene ends were 2 bases for V and 4 bases for J; bases not matched to a gene: 1. The CDR3 is 14 residues long. Germline V gene lookup returns CDR1 SGHAT and CDR2 FQDESV (reference sequence).

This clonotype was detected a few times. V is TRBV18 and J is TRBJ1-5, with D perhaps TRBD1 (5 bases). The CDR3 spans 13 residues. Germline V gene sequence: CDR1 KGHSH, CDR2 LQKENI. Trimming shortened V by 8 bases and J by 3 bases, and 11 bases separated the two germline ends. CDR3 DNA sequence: TGTGCCAGCACGACAGAACTCAATCAGCCCCAGCATTTT. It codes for CASTTELNQPQHF.

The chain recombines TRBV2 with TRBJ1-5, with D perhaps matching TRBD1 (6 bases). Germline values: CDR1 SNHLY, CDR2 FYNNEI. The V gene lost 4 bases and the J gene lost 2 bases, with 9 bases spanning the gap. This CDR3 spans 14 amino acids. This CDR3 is CASSVRQGNQPQHF. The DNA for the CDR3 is TGTGCCAGCAGTGTGCGACAGGGCAATCAGCCCCAGCATTTT.

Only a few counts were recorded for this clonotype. The CDR3 reads CATSDPTSGITDTQYF. The CDR3 nucleotides are TGTGCCACCAGTGACCCGACTAGCGGGATCACAGATACGCAGTATTTT. The gene calls are TRBV24-1 and TRBJ2-3, with TRBD2 identical over 11 bases. The CDR3 is made up of 16 amino acids. Germline trimming cut 4 bases from V and 2 bases from J; bases unmatched to any gene: 4. Germline V gene lookup returns CDR1 KGHDR and CDR2 SFDVKD.

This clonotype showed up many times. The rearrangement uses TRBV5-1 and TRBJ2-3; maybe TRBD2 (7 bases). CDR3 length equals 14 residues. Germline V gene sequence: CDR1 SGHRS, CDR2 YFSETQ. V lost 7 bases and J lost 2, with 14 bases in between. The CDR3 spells CASSKGGLTDTQYF. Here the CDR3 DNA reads TGCGCCAGCTCGAAGGGGGGGCTCACAGATACGCAGTATTTT.

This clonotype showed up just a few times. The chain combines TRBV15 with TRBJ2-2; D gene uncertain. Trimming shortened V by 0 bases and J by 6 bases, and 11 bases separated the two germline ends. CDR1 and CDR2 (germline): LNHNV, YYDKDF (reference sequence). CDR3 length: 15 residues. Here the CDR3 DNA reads TGTGCCACCAGCAGAGATTTGCTTTCCTCCGGGGAGCTGTTTTTT. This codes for CATSRDLLSSGELFF.

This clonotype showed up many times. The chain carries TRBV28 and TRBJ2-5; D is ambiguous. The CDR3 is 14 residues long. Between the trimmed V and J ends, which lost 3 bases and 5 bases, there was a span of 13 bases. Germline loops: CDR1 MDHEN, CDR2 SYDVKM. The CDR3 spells CASSFTSNVETQYF. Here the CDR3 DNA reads TGTGCCAGCAGTTTTACCAGCAACGTCGAGACCCAGTACTTC.

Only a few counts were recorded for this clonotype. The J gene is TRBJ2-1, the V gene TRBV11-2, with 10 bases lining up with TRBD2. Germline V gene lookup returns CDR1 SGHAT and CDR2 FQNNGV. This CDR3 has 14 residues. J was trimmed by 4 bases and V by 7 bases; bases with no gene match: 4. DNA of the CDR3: TGTGCCAGCACCTCACTAGCGGGGTACAATGAGCAGTTCTTC. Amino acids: CASTSLAGYNEQFF.

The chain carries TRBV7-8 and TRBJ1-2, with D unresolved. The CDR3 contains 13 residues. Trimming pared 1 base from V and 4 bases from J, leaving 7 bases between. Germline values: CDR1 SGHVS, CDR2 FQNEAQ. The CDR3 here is CASSLEQSYGYTF. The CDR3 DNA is TGTGCCAGCAGCTTAGAACAGTCCTATGGCTACACCTTC.